This TCR beta chain came from a study of blood T cell repertoires in COVID-19. Overall study context: Collection of acute and convalescent COVID-19 samples took place in the United States, Italy and Spain. PBMCs, B-cell-depleted T cells, or T cells were the source of the cDNA or gDNA that made up the material.

Original analysis: Researchers report that nucleated cell counts were estimated from reference gene primer amplification. Measured with immunoSEQ multiplex PCR; TCRdb has only the in-frame clones, and not every one. Clone size and the V and J calls come from that table; the DNA yielded D and trimming. The sample includes 120,000 or so clones, approximately 77% of them seen just once. The V gene end was trimmed by 6 bases and the J gene end by 5 bases; junction bases not matched to a gene: 13. Per the germline V gene, CDR1 is MNHEY and CDR2 is SMNVEV (reference sequence). This CDR3 comprises 17 residues.

The sequence derives from a human donor in a cohort sampled during active COVID-19. The chain has TRBV27 and TRBJ2-7; 13 nucleotides agree with TRBD2. The sample comprised peripheral blood. The CDR3 region has the DNA TGTGCCAGCAGACTACTAGCGGGAGGGCCTTATGAAAACGAGCAGTACTTC. It specifies CASRLLAGGPYENEQYF.